A selection of T cell receptor beta chains follows, all from one sample in a study of T cell repertoires in cytomegalovirus infection. TCRdb reprocessed the reads via MiXCR and lists one record per CDR3 protein. This table holds 150,000 to 200,000 distinct CDR3 sequences, 13% to 15% found once. The material sequenced was PBMCs. The receptor source for this set is a human donor in good health (CMV status not recorded). Some clones in this sample may be carry-over from other donors' samples. Both conserved end residues are part of each CDR3. Each record gives: CDR3 DNA, CDR3 protein, J gene, D gene, V gene, clone size. A D gene is named only where the DNA matches it firmly. Size tells how often a clone was seen (once, few, many) or the class of an expanded clone, and some rows leave it out.

CDR3 DNA: TGTGCCAGGAGCTTAGAGGGCGGGGGGGGGGGTGGGTTCTTC
CDR3 protein: CARSLEGGGGGGFF
J gene: TRBJ2-1
D gene: TRBD2
V gene: TRBV7-2
clone size: -

CDR3 DNA: TGCAGCGTTAGGAGGGACACTGAAGCTTTCTTT
CDR3 protein: CSVRRDTEAFF
J gene: TRBJ1-1
D gene: -
V gene: TRBV29-1
clone size: -

CDR3 DNA: TGTGCCAGCTCCTTGACCGGGGGCGGATCGGTTGAAGCTTTCTTT
CDR3 protein: CASSLTGGGSVEAFF
J gene: TRBJ1-1
D gene: -
V gene: TRBV6-1
clone size: many

CDR3 DNA: TGTGCCAGCAGCCCTGGACAGGGGAATACTTATGGCTACACCTTC
CDR3 protein: CASSPGQGNTYGYTF
J gene: TRBJ1-2
D gene: TRBD1
V gene: TRBV27
clone size: -

CDR3 DNA: TGCGCCAGCAGTGAGGGGACGTCGGCTAGCACAGATACGCAGTATTTT
CDR3 protein: CASSEGTSASTDTQYF
J gene: TRBJ2-3
D gene: -
V gene: TRBV10-2
clone size: many

CDR3 DNA: TGTGCCAGCAGTTTATCTGGGACAGGGGGCCGAGAGACCCAGTACTTC
CDR3 protein: CASSLSGTGGRETQYF
J gene: TRBJ2-5
D gene: TRBD1
V gene: TRBV28
clone size: -

CDR3 DNA: TGTGCCAGCAGCTTGGGCCCTCAACCCTACTACGAGCAGTACTTC
CDR3 protein: CASSLGPQPYYEQYF
J gene: TRBJ2-7
D gene: -
V gene: TRBV9
clone size: few

CDR3 DNA: TGTGCCAGCAGCTTTCGAGGGACTCAAGAGACCCAGTACTTC
CDR3 protein: CASSFRGTQETQYF
J gene: TRBJ2-5
D gene: -
V gene: TRBV7-2
clone size: many

CDR3 DNA: TGCAGTGCTAGAACTACGATTCCTACAGAGGGTATAGAGACCCAGTACTTC
CDR3 protein: CSARTTIPTEGIETQYF
J gene: TRBJ2-5
D gene: -
V gene: TRBV20-1
clone size: -

CDR3 DNA: TGTGCCAGCAGCCTACGACAGGGGGCGGGTAACACCATATATTTT
CDR3 protein: CASSLRQGAGNTIYF
J gene: TRBJ1-3
D gene: TRBD1
V gene: TRBV3-1
clone size: -

CDR3 DNA: TGTGCCACCAGCAGAGATTTAGTTAATGAGCAGTTCTTC
CDR3 protein: CATSRDLVNEQFF
J gene: TRBJ2-1
D gene: -
V gene: TRBV15
clone size: few

CDR3 DNA: TGTGCCAGCCGTTTACCCGGGGACGGCACTGAAGATTTCTTT
CDR3 protein: CASRLPGDGTEDFF
J gene: TRBJ1-1
D gene: -
V gene: TRBV28
clone size: once

CDR3 DNA: TGTGCCAGCAGCCAAGACTGGACATCTGGAAACACCATATATTTT
CDR3 protein: CASSQDWTSGNTIYF
J gene: TRBJ1-3
D gene: -
V gene: TRBV4-2
clone size: few

CDR3 DNA: TGTGCCAGCAGCTGGGGGGGCAACTATCGGGCGGGAAGTTACAATGAGCAGTTCTTC
CDR3 protein: CASSWGGNYRAGSYNEQFF
J gene: TRBJ2-1
D gene: -
V gene: TRBV5-4
clone size: -

CDR3 DNA: TGTGCCAGCAGTTTAGGCAGGGTGGAAACTGAAGCTTTCTTT
CDR3 protein: CASSLGRVETEAFF
J gene: TRBJ1-1
D gene: -
V gene: TRBV28
clone size: -

CDR3 DNA: TGTGCCAGCAGTCCAGGGGCGAGCAATCAGCCCCAGCATTTT
CDR3 protein: CASSPGASNQPQHF
J gene: TRBJ1-5
D gene: -
V gene: TRBV7-9
clone size: many

CDR3 DNA: TGTGCCAGCAGTATGGACTTTAAGCAGTACTTC
CDR3 protein: CASSMDFKQYF
J gene: TRBJ2-7
D gene: -
V gene: TRBV27
clone size: -

CDR3 DNA: TGCGCCAGCAGCCAAGGAGACAGGGACACTGAAGCTTTCTTT
CDR3 protein: CASSQGDRDTEAFF
J gene: TRBJ1-1
D gene: TRBD1
V gene: TRBV4-3
clone size: many

CDR3 DNA: TGTGCCAGCGGCGACGGGCGGCAGAACACCGGGGAGCTGTTTTTT
CDR3 protein: CASGDGRQNTGELFF
J gene: TRBJ2-2
D gene: -
V gene: TRBV7-6
clone size: few

CDR3 DNA: TGTGCCAGTAGTACCAGGGATTTCAAGAAAGCTTTCTTT
CDR3 protein: CASSTRDFKKAFF
J gene: TRBJ1-1
D gene: -
V gene: TRBV19
clone size: -

CDR3 DNA: TGTGCCAGCAGCTTTAGAGGTGACAGCAATCAGCCCCAGCATTTT
CDR3 protein: CASSFRGDSNQPQHF
J gene: TRBJ1-5
D gene: -
V gene: TRBV7-2
clone size: many

CDR3 DNA: TGTGCCAGCAGCTTGGGGCCTTTTGGGGACCAGTACTTC
CDR3 protein: CASSLGPFGDQYF
J gene: TRBJ2-5
D gene: -
V gene: TRBV7-2
clone size: many

CDR3 DNA: TGTGCCAGCAGCCCGGGACTTTGGGGGACCCAGTACTTC
CDR3 protein: CASSPGLWGTQYF
J gene: TRBJ2-5
D gene: -
V gene: TRBV7-2
clone size: many

CDR3 DNA: TGTGCCACCAGGGGCCCGGGACAGGGTACCGTGCCTGGAAACACCATATATTTT
CDR3 protein: CATRGPGQGTVPGNTIYF
J gene: TRBJ1-3
D gene: TRBD1
V gene: TRBV24-1
clone size: many

CDR3 DNA: TGTGCCAGACAGACGACGGGGCGGGAGACCCAGTACTTC
CDR3 protein: CARQTTGRETQYF
J gene: TRBJ2-5
D gene: -
V gene: TRBV2
clone size: many

CDR3 DNA: TGTGCCAGCACTCCGACAGGGGGGGTCGTGGATGAGCAGTTCTTC
CDR3 protein: CASTPTGGVVDEQFF
J gene: TRBJ2-1
D gene: TRBD1
V gene: TRBV12-3/TRBV12-4
clone size: few

CDR3 DNA: TGCGCCAGCAGTGCGGGGACACTTAACACTGAAGCTTTCTTT
CDR3 protein: CASSAGTLNTEAFF
J gene: TRBJ1-1
D gene: -
V gene: TRBV10-2
clone size: -

CDR3 DNA: TGTGCCAGCAGCTCGGGACTAGCGGGGGGAGCGCACGAGCAGTACTTC
CDR3 protein: CASSSGLAGGAHEQYF
J gene: TRBJ2-7
D gene: TRBD2
V gene: TRBV7-9
clone size: many

CDR3 DNA: TGTGCCAGCATCTTCGGGACAGGGACGAACTATGGCTACACCTTC
CDR3 protein: CASIFGTGTNYGYTF
J gene: TRBJ1-2
D gene: TRBD1
V gene: TRBV14
clone size: -

CDR3 DNA: TGCGCCAGCAGCTTGGCCCTCATTACAGGGACTTTCTACGAGCAGTACTTC
CDR3 protein: CASSLALITGTFYEQYF
J gene: TRBJ2-7
D gene: -
V gene: TRBV5-1
clone size: many

CDR3 DNA: TGTGCCAGCAGCTTATGGAGGGATCACGGCTACACCTTC
CDR3 protein: CASSLWRDHGYTF
J gene: TRBJ1-2
D gene: -
V gene: TRBV7-9
clone size: -

CDR3 DNA: TGCAGCGTAGCTATCTTAGCGGGGGGATACGAGCAGTACTTC
CDR3 protein: CSVAILAGGYEQYF
J gene: TRBJ2-7
D gene: TRBD2
V gene: TRBV29-1
clone size: few

CDR3 DNA: TGTGCCAGCAGTGAAGTGGAGAACACTGAAGCTTTCTTT
CDR3 protein: CASSEVENTEAFF
J gene: TRBJ1-1
D gene: -
V gene: TRBV2
clone size: many

CDR3 DNA: TGTGCCAGCAGCGAACGGCAGGGGGCTGGTAATGAAAAACTGTTTTTT
CDR3 protein: CASSERQGAGNEKLFF
J gene: TRBJ1-4
D gene: TRBD1
V gene: TRBV7-2
clone size: many

CDR3 DNA: TGTGCCAGTAGTCCCTATTCGGGTTTTTACGAGCAGTACTTC
CDR3 protein: CASSPYSGFYEQYF
J gene: TRBJ2-7
D gene: -
V gene: TRBV19
clone size: few

CDR3 DNA: TGTGCCAGCAGTTTGTTTAGGAACACTGAAGCTTTCTTT
CDR3 protein: CASSLFRNTEAFF
J gene: TRBJ1-1
D gene: -
V gene: TRBV27
clone size: few

CDR3 DNA: TGTGCCAGCAGCTTTTCTAGCGGGAGCTCCTACGAGCAGTACTTC
CDR3 protein: CASSFSSGSSYEQYF
J gene: TRBJ2-7
D gene: TRBD2
V gene: TRBV7-9
clone size: -

CDR3 DNA: TGTGCCAGCAGCTCCACAGGGGCTCCGAACACTGAAGCTTTCTTT
CDR3 protein: CASSSTGAPNTEAFF
J gene: TRBJ1-1
D gene: TRBD1
V gene: TRBV7-3
clone size: many

CDR3 DNA: TGCGCCAGCAGAGCTCCGGGACAGACAAACTATGGCTACACCTTC
CDR3 protein: CASRAPGQTNYGYTF
J gene: TRBJ1-2
D gene: TRBD1
V gene: TRBV4-1
clone size: few

CDR3 DNA: TGTGCCAGCAGCTCCGGGACTCCCCGCACAGATACGCAGTATTTT
CDR3 protein: CASSSGTPRTDTQYF
J gene: TRBJ2-3
D gene: -
V gene: TRBV7-3
clone size: many

CDR3 DNA: TGTGCCAGCAGCTCTCGGTTAGCGGGGGAGCAGTACTTC
CDR3 protein: CASSSRLAGEQYF
J gene: TRBJ2-7
D gene: TRBD2
V gene: TRBV7-2
clone size: many

CDR3 DNA: TGTGCCAGCAGCGAGGGTGGGACAGGGGCCTACGAGCAGTACTTC
CDR3 protein: CASSEGGTGAYEQYF
J gene: TRBJ2-7
D gene: TRBD1
V gene: TRBV9
clone size: few

CDR3 DNA: TGTGCCAGCAGTGCAGAAAACGGTTTACCTAGCTCCTACGAGCAGTACTTC
CDR3 protein: CASSAENGLPSSYEQYF
J gene: TRBJ2-7
D gene: -
V gene: TRBV6-2/TRBV6-3
clone size: many

CDR3 DNA: TGTGCCAGCAGGCCGACAGGACGTAATGAAAAACTGTTTTTT
CDR3 protein: CASRPTGRNEKLFF
J gene: TRBJ1-4
D gene: -
V gene: TRBV28
clone size: many

CDR3 DNA: TGTGCCAGCAGTTACGAGACTTACAATGAGCAGTTCTTC
CDR3 protein: CASSYETYNEQFF
J gene: TRBJ2-1
D gene: -
V gene: TRBV6-2/TRBV6-3
clone size: few

CDR3 DNA: TGTGCCAGCAGACAGGTTGGGACCAATGAGCAGTTCTTC
CDR3 protein: CASRQVGTNEQFF
J gene: TRBJ2-1
D gene: -
V gene: TRBV12-3/TRBV12-4
clone size: -

CDR3 DNA: TGTGCCAGCAGCCCCAAGACGAGAAACACTGAAGCTTTCTTT
CDR3 protein: CASSPKTRNTEAFF
J gene: TRBJ1-1
D gene: -
V gene: TRBV5-4
clone size: -

CDR3 DNA: TGTGCCAGCCGGGAGGGCTCTGAAGCTTTCTTT
CDR3 protein: CASREGSEAFF
J gene: TRBJ1-1
D gene: -
V gene: TRBV7-8
clone size: many

CDR3 DNA: TGTGCCAGCAGCTCCGGACAGGGTCGGGGCTCTGGAAACACCATATATTTT
CDR3 protein: CASSSGQGRGSGNTIYF
J gene: TRBJ1-3
D gene: TRBD1
V gene: TRBV11-2
clone size: many

CDR3 DNA: TGTGCCAGCAGCCTCCGAGGTCGCGGCTTGAACACTGAAGCTTTCTTT
CDR3 protein: CASSLRGRGLNTEAFF
J gene: TRBJ1-1
D gene: -
V gene: TRBV7-9
clone size: many